This T cell receptor (beta chain) was obtained from a study of blood T cell repertoires in COVID-19. The germline V gene has CDR1 SGHRS and CDR2 YFSETQ. V was trimmed by 0 bases and J by 5 bases, leaving 17 bases between them. The CDR3 is 16 amino acids. Clones were sequenced by immunoSEQ multiplex PCR, and TCRdb holds only the in-frame ones, with some missing. The repertoire holds over 250,000 clones, with more than 80% as singletons. The rearrangement links TRBV5-1 to TRBJ2-5; D may be TRBD2 (5 bases). This receptor was obtained from a woman aged 18-30 years who had recovered from COVID-19. Sequenced sample: PBMCs or T cells enriched from blood (not recorded which). DNA of the CDR3: TGCGCCAGCAGCTTGGTACAGCCCGGGATGGGCGAGACCCAGTACTTC. This sequence encodes CASSLVQPGMGETQYF.